This T cell receptor (beta chain) was observed in a study of OX40 agonist ivuxolimab in advanced cancers. For context, the study as a whole: Ivuxolimab was an agonistic, fully human IgG2 monoclonal antibody directed against OX40 (CD134), a costimulatory receptor. Intravenous ivuxolimab was administered to patients every 2 weeks at six dose levels: 0.01, 0.1, 0.3, 1.5, 3 and 10 mg/kg. Among the 52 dose-escalation patients, approximately 20 had hepatocellular carcinoma, 15 or so melanoma, 9 renal cell carcinoma and 9 head and neck cancer. The dose-escalation cohort was around 84% male with a mean age of approximately 59 years, ranging from roughly 20 to 85. Prior anti-PD-1, anti-PD-L1 or anti-CTLA-4 therapy was permitted, and approximately 42% of dose-escalation patients had received checkpoint inhibitors. Partial responses were achieved by three dose-escalation patients, of whom one had hepatocellular carcinoma and two had cutaneous melanoma. Peripheral TCRbeta sequencing was intended to test whether TCR sequence diversity was altered and clonal T-cell expansion was caused by ivuxolimab. The paper reports the monotherapy dose-escalation portion (N of about 54 patients) of the phase I ivuxolimab trial.

The CDR3 contains 13 residues, cysteine and phenylalanine counted. Kept here is only the CDR3 DNA, which spans 39 bases and is read in frame from base 1. V was cut back by 5 bases and J by 1 base, leaving a gap of 8 bases between them. For CDR1 and CDR2, the germline V gene lists MNHEY and SVGAGI. Summary of the overall study and its limitations: Low levels of normalized T-cell clonal expansion were also seen in some nonresponding patients. The antigen specificity of the clonally expanded peripheral T cells was not determined. At doses of 0.1 to 3.0 mg/kg, clonal expansion of both CD4+ and CD8+ T cells in blood was seen between baseline and week 6. Partial responders in the 0.1-3.0 mg/kg groups had among the lowest normalized peripheral clonal expansion, especially among CD8+ T cells. On average, CD8+ T cells showed more expanded clones than CD4+ T cells after ivuxolimab.

Patients with autoimmune disease history or receiving systemic immunosuppression were excluded from the trial. In every dose cohort, peripheral blood was drawn for TCR sequencing at baseline, cycle 4 day 1, and cycle 7 day 1. Samples came from an open-label, multicenter, first-in-human phase I dose-escalation trial of ivuxolimab. Adults with locally advanced or metastatic melanoma, renal cell, hepatocellular, or head and neck squamous cell carcinoma were enrolled in the trial. Before TCR sequencing, CD4+ T cells and CD8+ T cells from peripheral blood were sorted into separate populations. On this clone itself: No antigen is known for it. Qualities for individual bases were not recorded, and no much larger clone is one base off.

For sequencing of the TCRbeta CDR3 region, genomic DNA was extracted from the sorted cells. The immunoSEQ Assay was used to sequence the TCRbeta CDR3 regions. Drawn from immuneACCESS, this table holds only the in-frame rearrangements with V and J called that TCRdb kept. Clones are partly lost; checked studies trace under half to an unresolved V gene and leave the rest unexplained. This sample comprises 70,000 to 95,000 clones, around four fifths of them detected only once. The top ten hold 1.1% of the sample. The rearrangement combines TRBV6-5 with TRBJ1-1, with TRBD1 as a weak D call on 5 bases. The source material was CD4+ or CD8+ T cells sorted from blood, sampled in a trial of the OX40 agonist ivuxolimab. The TCR originated in an adult with an advanced solid tumor such as melanoma, head and neck, liver or kidney cancer. The CDR3 here reads CASSQGRNTEAFF. In nucleotides, the sequence is TGTGCCAGCAGTCAGGGAAGGAACACTGAAGCTTTCTTT.